The clone carrying this TCR beta chain was detected only a few times. Its cognate antigen is unknown. One entry per CDR3 protein, called by TCRdb with MiXCR from the 5' RACE reads. The table includes some 500,000 distinct CDR3 sequences, roughly an eighth detected once. This sample was taken from a study of identical twins. Study-level findings and limits: Clonotypes of the beta chain that were abundant in cord blood carried fewer insertions (memory repertoires showed none).

This CDR3 region has 14 residues. Trimming left V 4 bases short and J 4 bases short, with 13 bases between. Germline V gene sequence: CDR1 LNHDA, CDR2 SQIVND (reference sequence). The sample was also linked to a second study, of yellow fever vaccine responses in identical twins. That source adds: Twins reportedly mounted vaccine T cell responses that seemed partly convergent, partly personalized.

The TCR comes from a woman aged 18 to 35 in good health. The material sequenced was CD4+ T cells sorted from blood. The chain couples TRBV19 to TRBJ1-2; a weak D match, TRBD1 (5 bases). In nucleotides, the CDR3 is TGTGCCAGTAGTACCGGGGACTTCGCCTATGGCTACACCTTC. Translated, it gives CASSTGDFAYGYTF. Using reference TRBV19 and TRBJ1-2 for the parts outside the CDR3, the full variable domain is DGGITQSPKYLFRKEGQNVTLSCEQNLNHDAMYWYRQDPGQGLRLIYYSQIVNDFQKGDIAEGYSVSREKKESFPLTVTSAQKNPTAFYLCASSTGDFAYGYTFGSGTRLTVV.